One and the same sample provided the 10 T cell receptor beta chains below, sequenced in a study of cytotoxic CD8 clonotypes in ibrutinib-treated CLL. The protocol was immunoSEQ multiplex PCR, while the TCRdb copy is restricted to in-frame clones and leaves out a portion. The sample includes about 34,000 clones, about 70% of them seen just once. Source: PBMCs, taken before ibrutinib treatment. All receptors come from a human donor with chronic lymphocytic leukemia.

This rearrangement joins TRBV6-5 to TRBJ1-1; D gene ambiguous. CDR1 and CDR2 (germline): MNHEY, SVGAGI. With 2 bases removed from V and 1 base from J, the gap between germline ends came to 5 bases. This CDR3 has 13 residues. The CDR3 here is CASSYNPNTEAFF. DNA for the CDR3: TGTGCCAGCAGTTACAACCCGAACACTGAAGCTTTCTTT.

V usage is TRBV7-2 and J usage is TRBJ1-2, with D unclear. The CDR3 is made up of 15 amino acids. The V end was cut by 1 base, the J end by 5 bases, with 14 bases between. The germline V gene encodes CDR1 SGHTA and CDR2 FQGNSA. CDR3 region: CASSLGLGSTYGYTF. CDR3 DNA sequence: TGTGCCAGCAGCTTAGGTCTAGGATCGACATATGGCTACACCTTC.

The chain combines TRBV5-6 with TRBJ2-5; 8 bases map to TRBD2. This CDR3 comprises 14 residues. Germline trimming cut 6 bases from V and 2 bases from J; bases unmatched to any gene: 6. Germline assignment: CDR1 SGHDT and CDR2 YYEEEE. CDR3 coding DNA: TGTGCCAGCACGCCGGGAGGGAATCAAGAGACCCAGTACTTC. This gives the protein CASTPGGNQETQYF.

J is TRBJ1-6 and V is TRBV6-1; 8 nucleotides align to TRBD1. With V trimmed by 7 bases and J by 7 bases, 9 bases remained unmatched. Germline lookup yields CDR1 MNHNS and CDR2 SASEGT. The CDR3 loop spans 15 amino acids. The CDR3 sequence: CASTTDRAGNSPLHF. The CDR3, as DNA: TGTGCCAGCACCACGGACAGGGCGGGGAATTCACCCCTCCACTTT.

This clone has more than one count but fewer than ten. The CDR3 region is CANRTGARGTEAFF. In DNA, the CDR3 is TGTGCCAACCGAACTGGGGCGCGGGGCACTGAAGCTTTCTTT. The V gene is TRBV2, the J gene TRBJ1-1, with D possibly matching TRBD1 (5 bases). Germline V gives CDR1 SNHLY, CDR2 FYNNEI. Trimming stripped 10 bases from V and 4 bases from J, with 19 bases between. CDR3 length: 14 amino acids.

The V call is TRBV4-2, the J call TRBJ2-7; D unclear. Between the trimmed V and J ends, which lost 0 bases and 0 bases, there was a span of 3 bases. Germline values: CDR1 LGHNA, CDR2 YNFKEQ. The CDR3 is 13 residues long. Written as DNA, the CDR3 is TGTGCCAGCAGCCAAGACCTCTCCTACGAGCAGTACTTC. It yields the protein CASSQDLSYEQYF.

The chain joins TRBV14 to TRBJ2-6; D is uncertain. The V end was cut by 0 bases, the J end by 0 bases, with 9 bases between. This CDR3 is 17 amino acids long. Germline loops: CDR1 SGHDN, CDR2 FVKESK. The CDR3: CASSQDFRFSGANVLTF. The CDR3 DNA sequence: TGTGCCAGCAGCCAAGATTTTCGATTCTCTGGGGCCAACGTCCTGACTTTC.

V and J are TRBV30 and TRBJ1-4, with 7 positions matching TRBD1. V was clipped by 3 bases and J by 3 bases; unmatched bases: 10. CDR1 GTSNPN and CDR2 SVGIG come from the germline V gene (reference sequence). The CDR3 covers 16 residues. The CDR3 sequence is CAWSTGASTANEKLFF. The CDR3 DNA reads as TGTGCCTGGAGCACAGGGGCCAGCACGGCTAATGAAAAACTGTTTTTT.

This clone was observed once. CDR3 amino acids: CASSPSSRFMTEETQYF. The CDR3 DNA sequence: TGTGCCAGCAGCCCAAGTAGTCGGTTTATGACAGAAGAGACCCAGTACTTC. The rearrangement links TRBV11-3 to TRBJ2-5; TRBD1 might be the D (5 bases). Trimming took 5 bases from V and 3 from J, leaving 22 bases between them. Germline V gene sequence: CDR1 SGHNT, CDR2 YENEEA. CDR3 size: 17 residues.

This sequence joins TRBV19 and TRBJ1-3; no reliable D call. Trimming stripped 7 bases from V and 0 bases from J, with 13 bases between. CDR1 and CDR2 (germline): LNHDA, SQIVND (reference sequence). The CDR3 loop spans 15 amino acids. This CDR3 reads CASTPAGPSGNTIYF. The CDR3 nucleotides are TGTGCCAGTACCCCAGCCGGGCCCTCTGGAAACACCATATATTTT.